This TCR beta chain comes out of a study of blood T cells in healthy people across ages. This clonotype was recorded at least ten times. The use of a sample-barcoded 5' primer and a J-beta primer mix characterized a second PCR of roughly 6 to 11 cycles. Via MiXCR, TCRdb re-called the 5' RACE reads, giving one row per CDR3 protein. The sample shows about 1 million distinct CDR3 sequences, 35% to 55% of them seen only once. The specimen sequenced was blood. The source of this sequence is a woman aged 55-69 years in good health.

The CDR3 loop reads CASSLHGTTYNEQFF. The CDR3 DNA sequence: TGCGCCAGCAGCTTGCACGGGACGACCTACAATGAGCAGTTCTTC. The chain combines TRBV5-1 with TRBJ2-1; D could derive from TRBD1 or TRBD2 (5 bases each). Deletions cut 1 base from V and 2 bases from J, with 10 bases between. Germline CDR1 and CDR2: SGHRS and YFSETQ. The CDR3 is 15 amino acids.